One sample yielded the 16 T cell receptor beta chains listed below, sequenced in a study of Ad26.COV2.S vaccination and SARS-CoV-2 variants (dated by TCRdb to about 2021). The library was prepared using the immunoSEQ multiplex PCR assay. TCRdb limited this immuneACCESS table to in-frame rearrangements with V and J called. A share of clones is missing; checked studies link under half to unresolved V genes, and the rest is unexplained. This sample has fewer than 500,000 clones in its table, and about 93% of those were observed once. The ten most abundant clones make up more than 10% of the sample. The sample's treatment or condition, from its label and the paper: some 20 received Ad26.COV2.S at low or high dose, single or two shots; a few received placebo; per-sample allocation not given. For vaccine and placebo recipients, the sequenced repertoires came from samples collected on day 63 after the first injection.

The sample here was peripheral blood, taken in a trial of Ad26.COV2.S vaccine versus placebo. These receptors all stem from a person aged 18 to 59 who received the Ad26.COV2.S COVID-19 vaccine or a placebo.

The rearrangement joins TRBV18 to TRBJ1-2; 9 nucleotides agree with TRBD1. With 4 bases clipped from V and 6 bases from J, the junction kept 9 bases outside the gene matches. The germline CDR1 and CDR2 sequences are KGHSH and LQKENI. The CDR3 runs 15 residues. CDR3 in amino acids: CASSLRQGEVDGYTF. As DNA, the CDR3 is TGTGCCAGCTCACTACGACAGGGGGAAGTGGATGGCTACACCTTC.

This sequence joins TRBV7-2 and TRBJ2-7; 8 bases fit TRBD1. The CDR3 extends over 14 amino acids. V was pared by 4 bases and J by 7 bases, with 9 bases of the junction left unmatched. The germline V gene has CDR1 SGHTA and CDR2 FQGNSA. The CDR3 sequence: CASSSTDRVGEQYF. Here the CDR3 DNA reads TGTGCCAGCAGCTCCACGGACAGGGTGGGAGAGCAGTACTTC.

The chain links TRBV5-4 to TRBJ1-1; a possible D gene is TRBD1 (5 bases). V was shortened by 6 bases and J by 4 bases, with 13 bases between the two germline ends. Germline V gene lookup returns CDR1 SGHNT and CDR2 YYREEE (reference sequence). The CDR3 is 13 amino acids. CDR3 nucleotides: TGTGCCAGCATGATGGCCGGGACCACTGAAGCTTTCTTT. This codes for CASMMAGTTEAFF.

J is TRBJ2-7 and V is TRBV4-3; D unresolved. The CDR3 is 13 residues long. Germline-derived CDR1 and CDR2 are LGHNA and YSLEER. Trimming left V 4 bases short and J 4 bases short, with 11 bases between. The CDR3 is CASSPTHTYEQYF. CDR3 DNA: TGCGCCAGCAGCCCTACCCATACTTACGAGCAGTACTTC.

The chain employs TRBV4-2 and TRBJ2-3; D remains ambiguous. V was clipped by 0 bases and J by 2 bases, with 9 bases between them. Germline V gene data show CDR1 as LGHNA and CDR2 as YNFKEQ. The CDR3 spans 15 residues. The CDR3 DNA reads as TGTGCCAGCAGCCAAGAGGGTCGGACCACAGATACGCAGTATTTT. Its translation is CASSQEGRTTDTQYF.

The genes are TRBV25-1 and TRBJ2-7; 9 nucleotides line up with TRBD1. The CDR3 is 18 residues long. The junction had 15 bases not matched to a gene; V was cut back by 4 bases and J by 2 bases. Per germline, CDR1 MGHDK and CDR2 SYGVNS. CDR3 residues: CASSGPDRGGIRAYEQYF. In DNA form, the CDR3 reads TGTGCCAGCAGTGGTCCGGACAGGGGAGGGATAAGAGCCTACGAGCAGTACTTC.

V gene TRBV5-4 combines with J gene TRBJ1-1, with 8 bases lining up with TRBD1. From germline, CDR1 is SGHNT and CDR2 YYREEE (reference sequence). There are 16 residues in the CDR3. Trimming cost V 4 bases and J 0 bases; bases outside gene matches: 8. The CDR3 nucleotides read TGTGCCAGCAGCCCGCGGACAGGGAGGCTGAACACTGAAGCTTTCTTT. It encodes CASSPRTGRLNTEAFF.

This clone appeared once. This chain links TRBV4-1 with TRBJ2-6; D call uncertain. This CDR3 has 18 amino acids. Germline CDR1 MGHRA, CDR2 YSYEKL. The V and J ends lost 0 bases and 0 bases respectively, with 12 bases between them. The CDR3 sequence: CASSQDLPGSSGANVLTF. CDR3 coding DNA: TGCGCCAGCAGCCAAGATCTTCCAGGTTCCTCTGGGGCCAACGTCCTGACTTTC.

The genes are TRBV19 and TRBJ2-7; 11 nucleotides align to TRBD1. Germline V CDR1 and CDR2: LNHDA, SQIVND (reference sequence). This CDR3 spans 19 amino acids. The trim removed 6 bases at V and 4 bases at J, leaving 20 bases unmatched. CDR3 DNA: TGTGCCAGTAGCCACCGGTGGACAGGGGGCGATTCCGGGGGTTACGAGCAGTACTTC. Residues: CASSHRWTGGDSGGYEQYF.

The chain carries TRBV4-3 and TRBJ2-1; TRBD2 agrees at 10 bases. The CDR3 has 14 amino acids. Per the germline V gene, CDR1 is LGHNA and CDR2 is YSLEER. Losses at the gene ends were 6 bases for V and 5 bases for J; bases not matched to a gene: 4. CDR3 nucleotide sequence: TGCGCCAGCAGGCTGAGCGGGAGGGACAATGAGCAGTTCTTC. Amino acids: CASRLSGRDNEQFF.

In this sample, this clone turned up a few times. The chain recombines TRBV28 with TRBJ1-6, with 11 bases that match TRBD1. Germline CDR1 MDHEN, CDR2 SYDVKM. J gave up 10 bases and V 6 bases, and 5 bases lay outside the gene matches. This CDR3 has 14 residues. The CDR3 loop reads CASSQDRGLSPLHF. The DNA of the CDR3 is TGTGCCAGCAGCCAGGACAGGGGGCTCTCACCCCTCCACTTT.

This sequence joins TRBV30 and TRBJ2-3; D is unresolved. Germline loops: CDR1 GTSNPN, CDR2 SVGIG (reference sequence). Trimming cost V 3 bases and J 5 bases, with 6 bases left between them. The CDR3 loop spans 11 amino acids. CDR3 nucleotides: TGTGCCTGGAGCGCAATAGATACGCAGTATTTT. Translated, it gives CAWSAIDTQYF.

V and J are TRBV6-5 and TRBJ1-5, with D unresolved. Germline assignment: CDR1 MNHEY and CDR2 SVGAGI. The CDR3 has 13 residues. Trimming pared 8 bases from V and 5 bases from J, leaving 13 bases between. CDR3 protein: CASAQMYYQPQHF. CDR3 sequence (DNA): TGTGCCAGCGCACAGATGTATTATCAGCCCCAGCATTTT.

This clone is a singleton in its sample. The chain couples TRBV6-2 or TRBV6-3 to TRBJ2-3; no clear D. V was shortened by 4 bases and J by 1 base, with 6 bases between the two germline ends. Per the germline V gene, CDR1 is MNHEY and CDR2 is SVGEGT. This CDR3 comprises 13 residues. In DNA form, the CDR3 reads TGTGCCAGCAGTTGGTTAGGCACAGATACGCAGTATTTT. This encodes CASSWLGTDTQYF.

The V gene is TRBV30, the J gene TRBJ1-2; D ambiguous. The V end lost 1 base, the J end lost 5 bases, and 17 bases lay between the germline ends. The CDR3 is 15 residues long. Germline V CDR1 and CDR2: GTSNPN, SVGIG (reference sequence). The CDR3 bases are TGTGCCTGGAGTGCCCCGTTCGAGTTCGTGTATGGCTACACCTTC. Encoded protein: CAWSAPFEFVYGYTF. The full variable domain, its missing parts supplied by reference TRBV30 and TRBJ1-2, is SQTIHQWPATLVQPVGSPLSLECTVEGTSNPNLYWYRQAAGRGLQLLFYSVGIGQISSEVPQNLSASRPQDRQFILSSKKLLLSDSGFYLCAWSAPFEFVYGYTFGSGTRLTVV.

The chain employs TRBV6-1 and TRBJ2-7, with no clear D. This CDR3 is 13 amino acids long. The V end was cut by 3 bases, the J end by 2 bases, with 8 bases between. The germline V gene encodes CDR1 MNHNS and CDR2 SASEGT. The CDR3 sequence is CASSEAATYEQYF. In DNA form, the CDR3 reads TGTGCCAGCAGTGAGGCGGCTACCTACGAGCAGTACTTC.